The entry below gives a single T cell receptor beta chain sequence along with its context. The data stem from a study of blood T cell repertoires in COVID-19. The CDR3 is made up of 15 amino acids. V was pared by 5 bases and J by 5 bases, with 16 bases between. The V gene's germline CDR1 is SGHTA and CDR2 FQGNSA. Those enrolled, adults aged 18 to 89 years, came from some 25 US areas. Cohort placement rested on clinical history that participants reported themselves. Some clones are missing from TCRdb's copy, which holds only in-frame ones; the method was immunoSEQ multiplex PCR. Seen here are 250,000 to 300,000 clones, 89% observed once, and the top ten hold about 1.7%.

V is TRBV7-2 and J is TRBJ2-1; perhaps TRBD2 as D (6 bases). The origin of this receptor is a woman in her forties who had recovered from COVID-19. The sample consisted of PBMCs or T cells enriched from blood (not recorded which). The CDR3 region has the DNA TGTGCCAGCAGCCCAGTTGGGGGACTCAACAATGAGCAGTTCTTC. Translated, it gives CASSPVGGLNNEQFF.